A single sample is the source of the 32 T cell receptor beta chains below, sequenced in a study of identifying expanded T cells in peripheral blood. The data were produced by immunoSEQ multiplex PCR, yet TCRdb's version contains in-frame clones alone and is incomplete. Here the sample spans around 100,000 clones, about 90% being singletons. The sequenced material came from blood. Source of these receptors: a person aged 18 to 70 in good health.

This sequence joins TRBV7-9 and TRBJ1-4; the D is unclear. The CDR3 runs 12 residues. Between the trimmed V and J ends, which lost 1 base and 6 bases, there was a span of 3 bases. Looked up from germline, CDR1 is SEHNR and CDR2 is FQNEAQ (reference sequence). DNA of the CDR3: TGTGCCAGCAGCTTAGTAGATGAAAAACTGTTTTTT. It codes for CASSLVDEKLFF.

The chain links TRBV6-5 to TRBJ1-2; a weak D match, TRBD1 (6 bases). Trimming cost V 5 bases and J 13 bases, with 14 bases left between them. This CDR3 has 11 residues. Germline V gene data show CDR1 as MNHEY and CDR2 as SVGAGI. Written as DNA, the CDR3 is TGTGCCAGCAGTGGGAGTAGGGGGGCCACCTTC. This encodes CASSGSRGATF.

The chain joins TRBV11-3 to TRBJ2-6, with a weak D call TRBD1 (6 bases). The germline CDR1 and CDR2 sequences are SGHNT and YENEEA. This CDR3 has 19 residues. Trimming pared 5 bases from V and 0 bases from J, leaving 20 bases between. The CDR3 sequence: CASSTGTQRGPSGANVLTF. CDR3 sequence (DNA): TGTGCCAGCAGCACCGGGACACAGCGTGGACCCTCTGGGGCCAACGTCCTGACTTTC.

The rearrangement joins TRBV10-3 to TRBJ1-3; 7 bases map to TRBD1. This CDR3 has 16 amino acids. Unmatched junction bases numbered 8, after V lost 6 bases and J lost 0 bases. Germline CDR1 and CDR2: ENHRY and SYGVKD. The CDR3 DNA is TGTGCCATCAGGGGGACAGTCACCCTCTCTGGAAACACCATATATTTT. The encoded protein is CAIRGTVTLSGNTIYF.

The chain couples TRBV2 to TRBJ1-5, with unresolved D. Germline V gives CDR1 SNHLY, CDR2 FYNNEI. V lost 4 bases to trimming and J lost 6 bases, with 7 bases between them. The CDR3 runs 12 residues. CDR3: CASSARAQPQHF. The CDR3 DNA is TGTGCCAGCAGTGCTAGGGCTCAGCCCCAGCATTTT.

The chain uses TRBV27 and TRBJ1-2; 8 nucleotides match TRBD1. The CDR3 loop spans 17 amino acids. Germline CDR1 reads MNHEY; CDR2 reads SMNVEV (reference sequence). V shed 0 bases and J 8 bases; nucleotides not matched to a gene: 14. This CDR3 reads CASSLSPNSGGVGGYTF. Written as DNA, the CDR3 is TGTGCCAGCAGTTTATCGCCGAACTCAGGGGGCGTGGGGGGCTACACCTTC.

The rearrangement links TRBV9 to TRBJ1-1; D gene uncertain. Trimming removed 4 bases from V and 1 base from J, with 11 bases in between. Per germline, CDR1 SGDLS and CDR2 YYNGEE. This CDR3 has 14 amino acids. CDR3 coding DNA: TGTGCCAGCAGCAACACGAACGGGAACACTGAAGCTTTCTTT. Its translation is CASSNTNGNTEAFF.

The chain links TRBV9 to TRBJ1-2; possibly TRBD1 for D (5 bases). From germline, CDR1 is SGDLS and CDR2 YYNGEE. Trimming cost V 4 bases and J 0 bases, with 13 bases left between them. This CDR3 region has 15 residues. This CDR3 is CASSRGTGANYGYTF. DNA for the CDR3: TGTGCCAGCAGCCGCGGAACAGGAGCTAACTATGGCTACACCTTC.

This clone was recorded only once. V is TRBV13 and J is TRBJ2-7; TRBD1 is a possible D gene (6 bases). The CDR3 has 12 amino acids. V lost 5 bases, J lost 5 bases, and 10 bases lay in between. Germline V gene lookup returns CDR1 PRHDT and CDR2 FYEKMQ (reference sequence). The CDR3 coding sequence is TGTGCCAGCAGCATACAGGGAAACGAGCAGTACTTC. This encodes CASSIQGNEQYF.

The chain couples TRBV19 to TRBJ2-5, with a possible D match to TRBD1 (6 bases). With 1 base removed from V and 5 bases from J, the gap between germline ends came to 11 bases. CDR1 and CDR2 from the germline V gene are LNHDA and SQIVND (reference sequence). This CDR3 spans 14 amino acids. CDR3 amino acids: CASSIGGGRETQYF. DNA for the CDR3: TGTGCCAGTAGTATAGGTGGGGGCCGTGAGACCCAGTACTTC. Supplemented by reference TRBV19 and TRBJ2-5, the full variable domain reads DGGITQSPKYLFRKEGQNVTLSCEQNLNHDAMYWYRQDPGQGLRLIYYSQIVNDFQKGDIAEGYSVSREKKESFPLTVTSAQKNPTAFYLCASSIGGGRETQYFGPGTRLLVL.

The rearrangement links TRBV5-1 to TRBJ1-1, with D possibly TRBD1 on 5 matching bases. Germline V gene lookup returns CDR1 SGHRS and CDR2 YFSETQ. The germline V and J ends were trimmed by 4 bases and 1 base, with 14 bases remaining between them. This CDR3 has 15 amino acids. CDR3 protein: CASSQWDGQNTEAFF. The CDR3 coding sequence is TGCGCCAGCAGCCAGTGGGACGGGCAGAACACTGAAGCTTTCTTT.

This chain uses TRBV25-1 with TRBJ1-2; TRBD1 aligns across 8 bases. CDR3 length: 14 residues. J was trimmed by 3 bases and V by 3 bases; bases with no gene match: 3. Germline-derived CDR1 and CDR2 are MGHDK and SYGVNS. CDR3 region: CASSEAGQDYGYTF. In DNA, the CDR3 is TGTGCCAGCAGTGAGGCGGGACAGGACTATGGCTACACCTTC.

The V gene is TRBV19, the J gene TRBJ2-2; 8 nucleotides line up with TRBD1. The CDR3 totals 16 residues. After removal of 5 bases from V and 4 bases from J, the junction contained 9 bases not matched to a gene. The germline gives CDR1 LNHDA, CDR2 SQIVND (reference sequence). CDR3 in amino acids: CASSSRDRQGTGELFF. The CDR3, as DNA: TGTGCCAGTAGTTCCCGGGACAGGCAGGGCACCGGGGAGCTGTTTTTT.

The chain combines TRBV9 with TRBJ2-5; no firm D call. Trimming stripped 0 bases from V and 5 bases from J, with 14 bases between. CDR3 length: 15 amino acids. Germline CDR1 SGDLS, CDR2 YYNGEE. For the CDR3, the DNA is TGTGCCAGCAGCGTAGAAGGACGCCAGGTTGAGACCCAGTACTTC. It translates to CASSVEGRQVETQYF. Combining the CDR3 with reference TRBV9 and TRBJ2-5 gives the whole variable domain DSGVTQTPKHLITATGQRVTLRCSPRSGDLSVYWYQQSLDQGLQFLIQYYNGEERAKGNILERFSAQQFPDLHSELNLSSLELGDSALYFCASSVEGRQVETQYFGPGTRLLVL.

The genes are TRBV5-1 and TRBJ1-1; D unclear. The length of the CDR3 is 14 residues. Trimming cost V 4 bases and J 0 bases, with 10 bases left between them. Germline loops: CDR1 SGHRS, CDR2 YFSETQ. CDR3 coding DNA: TGCGCCAGCAGCGTGCGATTCGTGAACACTGAAGCTTTCTTT. Protein: CASSVRFVNTEAFF.

This clone is a singleton in its sample. J is TRBJ2-7 and V is TRBV6-5, with 8 bases matching TRBD1. Germline V lookup: CDR1 MNHEY, CDR2 SVGAGI. V shed 5 bases and J 2 bases; nucleotides not matched to a gene: 8. CDR3 size: 15 residues. The CDR3 DNA reads TGTGCCAGCAGTATGGCCGGGACAGGTCCCTACGAGCAGTACTTC. The encoded protein is CASSMAGTGPYEQYF.

The J gene is TRBJ2-1, the V gene TRBV6-5; TRBD2 aligns across 8 bases. J gave up 3 bases and V 6 bases, and 4 bases lay outside the gene matches. The CDR3 is 14 amino acids. CDR1 and CDR2 from the germline V gene are MNHEY and SVGAGI. The DNA of the CDR3 is TGTGCCAGCAGCGGGGGGGCCCTCTACAATGAGCAGTTCTTC. Protein product: CASSGGALYNEQFF.

This chain links TRBV19 with TRBJ1-6; TRBD1 is a possible D gene (6 bases). This CDR3 is 14 amino acids long. Germline CDR1 is LNHDA and CDR2 is SQIVND (reference sequence). V was pared by 5 bases and J by 6 bases, with 11 bases between. CDR3: CASSVGQRNSPLHF. CDR3 DNA sequence: TGTGCCAGTAGTGTCGGACAGCGTAATTCACCCCTCCACTTT. The entire variable domain, with the rest obtained from reference TRBV19 and TRBJ1-6, is as follows: DGGITQSPKYLFRKEGQNVTLSCEQNLNHDAMYWYRQDPGQGLRLIYYSQIVNDFQKGDIAEGYSVSREKKESFPLTVTSAQKNPTAFYLCASSVGQRNSPLHFGNGTRLTVT.

The V and J genes are TRBV20-1 and TRBJ2-7, with unresolved D. This CDR3 contains 11 residues. Trimming left V 3 bases short and J 8 bases short, with 11 bases between. Germline CDR1 is DFQATT and CDR2 is SNEGSKA (reference sequence). In DNA, the CDR3 is TGCAGTGCTAGGGAGAACAGCCAGCAGTACTTC. The encoded protein is CSARENSQQYF.

Only one count was recorded for this clone. The V call is TRBV6-5, the J call TRBJ1-1, with D possibly TRBD1 on 5 matching bases. The V and J ends lost 7 bases and 0 bases respectively, with 15 bases between them. The CDR3 is 15 amino acids. Germline CDR1 is MNHEY and CDR2 is SVGAGI. The CDR3 bases are TGTGCCAGCAAGGAGGGGCCTAGTATGAACACTGAAGCTTTCTTT. It codes for CASKEGPSMNTEAFF.

The chain joins TRBV7-9 to TRBJ1-3; TRBD1 might be the D (5 bases). Trimming stripped 0 bases from V and 0 bases from J, with 15 bases between. Germline assignment: CDR1 SEHNR and CDR2 FQNEAQ (reference sequence). CDR3 length: 18 residues. CDR3 nucleotides: TGTGCCAGCAGCTTAGCGGGTTTGGGGCAGCTCTCTGGAAACACCATATATTTT. Translating gives CASSLAGLGQLSGNTIYF. The whole variable domain, filled in from reference TRBV7-9 and TRBJ1-3, reads DTGVSQNPRHKITKRGQNVTFRCDPISEHNRLYWYRQTLGQGPEFLTYFQNEAQLEKSRLLSDRFSAERPKGSFSTLEIQRTEQGDSAMYLCASSLAGLGQLSGNTIYFGEGSWLTVV.

There are a few counts of this clone. V gene TRBV19 combines with J gene TRBJ1-1; D is possibly TRBD1 (6 bases). V was clipped by 7 bases and J by 5 bases, with 14 bases between them. This CDR3 region has 13 residues. From germline, CDR1 is LNHDA and CDR2 SQIVND (reference sequence). In DNA, the CDR3 is TGTGCCAGTACGCGGCAGGGGCGGACTGAAGCTTTCTTT. Amino acid sequence: CASTRQGRTEAFF.

The J gene is TRBJ1-1, the V gene TRBV7-9; a possible D gene is TRBD1 (6 bases). The CDR3 loop spans 12 amino acids. The V and J ends lost 10 bases and 1 base respectively, with 10 bases between them. The germline gives CDR1 SEHNR, CDR2 FQNEAQ (reference sequence). CDR3 in DNA: TGTGCCACATCGGGACAGAACACTGAAGCTTTCTTT. Translating gives CATSGQNTEAFF.

The V and J genes are TRBV30 and TRBJ2-7; tentatively, D is TRBD1 (5 bases). Germline CDR1 and CDR2: GTSNPN and SVGIG (reference sequence). The CDR3 runs to 14 residues. With 0 bases removed from V and 4 bases from J, the gap between germline ends came to 13 bases. The CDR3: CAWSVLPGNYEQYF. DNA for the CDR3: TGTGCCTGGAGTGTACTACCAGGGAATTACGAGCAGTACTTC.

V is TRBV7-9 and J is TRBJ2-7; 7 bases are shared with TRBD2. The CDR3 loop spans 16 amino acids. V shed 6 bases and J 2 bases; nucleotides not matched to a gene: 13. Per germline, CDR1 SEHNR and CDR2 FQNEAQ (reference sequence). CDR3 in amino acids: CASRSLGREGPYEQYF. DNA of the CDR3: TGTGCCAGCAGATCGTTAGGGAGGGAGGGACCCTACGAGCAGTACTTC. Together with reference TRBV7-9 and TRBJ2-7, the CDR3 gives the full variable domain: DTGVSQNPRHKITKRGQNVTFRCDPISEHNRLYWYRQTLGQGPEFLTYFQNEAQLEKSRLLSDRFSAERPKGSFSTLEIQRTEQGDSAMYLCASRSLGREGPYEQYFGPGTRLTVT.

The rearrangement links TRBV7-9 to TRBJ1-1; D gene unclear. V was cut by 1 base and J by 5 bases, with 8 bases left in between. From germline, CDR1 is SEHNR and CDR2 FQNEAQ (reference sequence). The CDR3 length is 13 residues. The CDR3 bases are TGTGCCAGCAGCTTAGTTTCGAGAACTGAAGCTTTCTTT. Its protein is CASSLVSRTEAFF.

In DNA form, the CDR3 reads TGTGCCAGTAGTCCTCGGACAGGGTCGAACACCGGGGAGCTGTTTTTT. It yields the protein CASSPRTGSNTGELFF. The rearrangement joins TRBV19 to TRBJ2-2; TRBD1 matches 8 bases. The V and J ends lost 5 bases and 0 bases, in that order; junction bases with no gene match: 5. The CDR3 runs 16 residues. Germline CDR1 and CDR2: LNHDA and SQIVND (reference sequence). Filled out from reference TRBV19 and TRBJ2-2, the complete variable domain reads DGGITQSPKYLFRKEGQNVTLSCEQNLNHDAMYWYRQDPGQGLRLIYYSQIVNDFQKGDIAEGYSVSREKKESFPLTVTSAQKNPTAFYLCASSPRTGSNTGELFFGEGSRLTVL.

The chain combines TRBV5-1 with TRBJ1-6; 7 bases map to TRBD1. The V gene end was trimmed by 4 bases and the J gene end by 5 bases; junction bases not matched to a gene: 6. This CDR3 region has 15 residues. The V gene's germline CDR1 is SGHRS and CDR2 YFSETQ. CDR3: CASSPEGQNNSPLHF. The CDR3 nucleotides are TGCGCCAGCAGCCCTGAGGGACAGAATAATTCACCCCTCCACTTT. Combining the CDR3 with reference TRBV5-1 and TRBJ1-6 gives the whole variable domain KAGVTQTPRYLIKTRGQQVTLSCSPISGHRSVSWYQQTPGQGLQFLFEYFSETQRNKGNFPGRFSGRQFSNSRSEMNVSTLELGDSALYLCASSPEGQNNSPLHFGNGTRLTVT.

The rearrangement uses TRBV2 and TRBJ2-7; D may be TRBD1 (6 bases). The ends were cut back, 5 bases at V and 3 bases at J, with 8 bases in the middle. The CDR3 runs 12 residues. Germline CDR1 reads SNHLY; CDR2 reads FYNNEI. The CDR3, as DNA: TGTGCCAGCAGTCGGGACAACTACGAGCAGTACTTC. Translation: CASSRDNYEQYF.

This clone was detected only once. This chain uses TRBV29-1 with TRBJ2-7, with 12 nucleotides matching TRBD2. V lost 5 bases, J lost 3 bases, and 8 bases stayed unmatched. Germline assignment: CDR1 SQVTM and CDR2 ANQGSEA. The CDR3 length is 15 residues. CDR3 sequence reads: CSVRTSGKVYYEQYF. In nucleotides, the CDR3 is TGCAGCGTTAGGACTAGCGGGAAGGTATACTACGAGCAGTACTTC.

This chain uses TRBV7-2 with TRBJ1-5; 8 bases agree with TRBD1. CDR3 length equals 15 residues. The V and J ends lost 5 bases and 5 bases, in that order; junction bases with no gene match: 8. Looked up from germline, CDR1 is SGHTA and CDR2 is FQGNSA. The DNA for the CDR3 is TGTGCCAGCAGCCCTGGACAGGGCGGATATCAGCCCCAGCATTTT. Encoded protein: CASSPGQGGYQPQHF.

This clone was seen a few times. The chain combines TRBV7-9 with TRBJ1-1, with 8 bases aligning to TRBD1. CDR1 and CDR2 from the germline V gene are SEHNR and FQNEAQ (reference sequence). The CDR3 is made up of 15 amino acids. J lost 4 bases, V lost 5 bases, and 9 bases had no gene match. Here the CDR3 DNA reads TGTGCCAGCAGCCCGAGGACAGGGCCGGTCACTGAAGCTTTCTTT. It encodes CASSPRTGPVTEAFF.